Reported below is one T cell receptor (beta chain). Other DNA sequences within the sample encode an identical CDR3. Clinical history reported by participants formed the basis on which cohorts were assigned. Profiled with immunoSEQ multiplex PCR; TCRdb holds only in-frame clones, not every one. The sample lists 200,000 to 250,000 clones; around 81% were seen once. This sample stems from a study of blood T cell repertoires in COVID-19. Trimming cost V 6 bases and J 2 bases, with 7 bases left between them. The CDR3 is 12 amino acids. Germline V gene lookup returns CDR1 MDHEN and CDR2 SYDVKM. The TCR sequence derives from a man aged 30 to 39 with acute COVID-19. The chain recombines TRBV28 with TRBJ1-2; D perhaps matches TRBD1 (6 bases). Sequenced: PBMCs or T cells enriched from blood (not recorded which). CDR3 sequence (DNA): TGTGCCAGCAGACAGGGAAACTATGGCTACACCTTC. It yields the protein CASRQGNYGYTF.